Each of the 25 T cell receptor beta chains below was sequenced from the same sample in a study of T cell responses to AZD1222 COVID-19 vaccine. This table comes from immunoSEQ multiplex PCR, and its TCRdb copy is limited to in-frame clones, with some not included. The table includes 130,000 to 150,000 clones, about nine tenths detected once. The sequencing here drew on peripheral blood, taken on day 0 of MenACWY control vaccination. Source of these receptors: an adult in good health.

V usage is TRBV14 and J usage is TRBJ1-1; possible D gene TRBD1, 5 bases. Germline loops: CDR1 SGHDN, CDR2 FVKESK. Trimming cost V 3 bases and J 4 bases, with 18 bases left between them. This CDR3 is built from 16 residues. The CDR3 DNA reads TGTGCCAGCAGCCAGGTGTATCTCGTAAGGGGCACTGAAGCTTTCTTT. This codes for CASSQVYLVRGTEAFF.

This sequence joins TRBV11-2 and TRBJ2-7; no clear D. The V end was cut by 0 bases, the J end by 4 bases, with 4 bases between. The CDR3 has 12 amino acids. CDR1 is SGHAT, CDR2 FQNNGV, per germline. The CDR3 region is CASSLEGYEQYF. In nucleotides, the CDR3 is TGTGCCAGCAGCTTAGAGGGGTACGAGCAGTACTTC.

The chain is built from TRBV24-1 and TRBJ1-6; tentative D call: TRBD1 (5 bases). V lost 1 base, J lost 10 bases, and 16 bases lay in between. Germline V lookup: CDR1 KGHDR, CDR2 SFDVKD. The CDR3 has 16 amino acids. CDR3 coding DNA: TGTGCCACCAGTGATTTACGTCAGGGCTTAGGGTCACCCCTCCACTTT. It yields the protein CATSDLRQGLGSPLHF.

The chain recombines TRBV19 with TRBJ2-2, with no clear D. CDR1 and CDR2 (germline): LNHDA, SQIVND (reference sequence). The V end was cut by 9 bases, the J end by 1 base, with 18 bases between. The CDR3 extends over 16 amino acids. The CDR3: CASRTTGDWNTGELFF. As DNA, the CDR3 is TGTGCCAGCAGAACTACCGGAGACTGGAACACCGGGGAGCTGTTTTTT.

V is TRBV19 and J is TRBJ1-5, with no clear D. The CDR3 contains 14 residues. V was shortened by 3 bases and J by 0 bases, with 6 bases between the two germline ends. Germline CDR1 LNHDA, CDR2 SQIVND (reference sequence). In nucleotides, the CDR3 is TGTGCCAGTAGTATGAAGGTTAGCAATCAGCCCCAGCATTTT. Its protein is CASSMKVSNQPQHF.

The CDR3: CASSSLMGFTDTQYF. In nucleotides, the CDR3 is TGTGCCAGCAGCTCCTTGATGGGATTCACAGATACGCAGTATTTT. The chain uses TRBV11-2 and TRBJ2-3; D remains unclear. CDR1 is SGHAT and CDR2 is FQNNGV in the germline V gene. The CDR3 sequence is 15 residues long. Trimming took 4 bases from V and 2 from J, leaving 13 bases between them.

The chain employs TRBV6-1 and TRBJ1-1; D is ambiguous. CDR3 length equals 14 residues. Germline V gene data show CDR1 as MNHNS and CDR2 as SASEGT. V lost 3 bases and J 2 bases, leaving 10 bases between the germline ends. The CDR3 is CASSETEYNTEAFF. The CDR3 DNA is TGTGCCAGCAGTGAGACGGAGTATAACACTGAAGCTTTCTTT.

This clone was observed once. The V gene is TRBV18, the J gene TRBJ2-5; D gene uncertain. CDR1 KGHSH and CDR2 LQKENI come from the germline V gene. The CDR3 runs to 15 residues. Trimming took off 2 bases at V and 1 base at J, with 11 bases between the two ends. The CDR3 sequence: CASSPFHGSQETQYF. The CDR3 DNA reads TGTGCCAGCTCACCATTTCACGGGTCCCAAGAGACCCAGTACTTC. The complete variable domain, with remaining parts taken from reference TRBV18 and TRBJ2-5, reads NAGVMQNPRHLVRRRGQEARLRCSPMKGHSHVYWYRQLPEEGLKFMVYLQKENIIDESGMPKERFSAEFPKEGPSILRIQQVVRGDSAAYFCASSPFHGSQETQYFGPGTRLLVL.

V is TRBV19 and J is TRBJ2-6, with 7 bases lining up with TRBD1. J was trimmed by 4 bases and V by 6 bases; bases with no gene match: 6. The CDR3 extends over 15 amino acids. Germline CDR1 reads LNHDA; CDR2 reads SQIVND (reference sequence). The CDR3 loop is CASRDTGVGANVLTF. The CDR3 nucleotides are TGTGCCAGTAGAGATACAGGGGTCGGGGCCAACGTCCTGACTTTC.

J is TRBJ1-5 and V is TRBV2; the match to TRBD1 covers 7 bases. Trimming cost V 1 base and J 0 bases; bases outside gene matches: 3. This CDR3 spans 16 amino acids. CDR1 and CDR2 (germline): SNHLY, FYNNEI. In DNA form, the CDR3 reads TGTGCCAGCAGTGAAGGCAGGGGGTTTAGCAATCAGCCCCAGCATTTT. Translated, it gives CASSEGRGFSNQPQHF.

This chain uses TRBV11-2 with TRBJ2-7; a weak D match, TRBD2 (5 bases). V lost 4 bases to trimming and J lost 0 bases, with 16 bases between them. Looked up from germline, CDR1 is SGHAT and CDR2 is FQNNGV. This CDR3 contains 16 residues. This chain's CDR3 is CASSSIRGNSSYEQYF. CDR3 bases: TGTGCCAGCAGCTCAATCCGGGGTAATAGCTCCTACGAGCAGTACTTC.

CDR3 loop: CASSPTTDRVNTEAFF. CDR3 nucleotides: TGTGCCAGCTCACCAACGACGGACAGGGTGAACACTGAAGCTTTCTTT. This chain joins TRBV18 and TRBJ1-1; 8 bases agree with TRBD1. Germline values: CDR1 KGHSH, CDR2 LQKENI. The V gene end was trimmed by 2 bases and the J gene end by 0 bases; junction bases not matched to a gene: 5. The CDR3 contains 16 residues.

The chain combines TRBV10-3 with TRBJ2-3; 7 bases are shared with TRBD2. Germline CDR1 ENHRY, CDR2 SYGVKD. Trimming took 10 bases from V and 5 from J; bases not matched to a gene: 15. The CDR3 is made up of 15 amino acids. The CDR3 protein is CATRGQRLAGDTQYF. The CDR3 coding sequence is TGTGCCACCCGGGGTCAGCGACTAGCTGGAGATACGCAGTATTTT.

The V gene is TRBV3-1 (or the pseudogene TRBV3-2), the J gene TRBJ2-7, with TRBD2 matching 8 bases. The V gene's germline CDR1 is LGHDT and CDR2 YNNKEL (reference sequence). J was trimmed by 7 bases and V by 4 bases; bases with no gene match: 0. This CDR3 is 11 amino acids long. The DNA of the CDR3 is TGTGCCAGCAGCCCGGGAGGGGAGCAGTACTTC. This codes for CASSPGGEQYF.

This chain connects TRBV27 to TRBJ2-1; possibly TRBD1 or TRBD2 for D (5 bases each). V lost 6 bases and J lost 9, with 9 bases in between. CDR1 and CDR2 from the germline V gene are MNHEY and SMNVEV (reference sequence). The CDR3 length is 11 residues. Written as DNA, the CDR3 is TGTGCCAGCAGGGGGGATGGTGAGCAGTTCTTC. The encoded protein is CASRGDGEQFF.

V gene TRBV5-8 combines with J gene TRBJ2-3; TRBD2 matches at 14 bases. Germline-derived CDR1 and CDR2 are SGHTS and YDEGEE. V gave up 4 bases and J gave up 6 bases; unmatched junction bases: 4. The CDR3 runs 15 residues. The CDR3 spells CASSPGTSGSDTQYF. The CDR3 nucleotides are TGTGCCAGCAGCCCCGGGACTAGCGGGAGTGATACGCAGTATTTT.

This sequence joins TRBV7-3 and TRBJ2-2, with 7 bases aligning to TRBD1. The germline V gene encodes CDR1 SGHTA and CDR2 FQGTGA. The trim removed 5 bases at V and 6 bases at J, leaving 3 bases unmatched. The CDR3 runs 13 residues. The CDR3: CASSPQGAGELFF. In DNA, the CDR3 is TGTGCCAGCAGCCCCCAGGGGGCCGGGGAGCTGTTTTTT. Looking up the rest from reference TRBV7-3 and TRBJ2-2 gives the full variable domain: GAGVSQTPSNKVTEKGKYVELRCDPISGHTALYWYRQSLGQGPEFLIYFQGTGAADDSGLPNDRFFAVRPEGSVSTLKIQRTERGDSAVYLCASSPQGAGELFFGEGSRLTVL.

The rearrangement uses TRBV10-1 and TRBJ2-1; no reliable D call. V was shortened by 0 bases and J by 3 bases, with 12 bases between the two germline ends. The CDR3 runs 16 residues. Germline CDR1 and CDR2: WNHNN and SYGVQD (reference sequence). The chain's CDR3 is CASSESSPNNYNEQFF. Here the CDR3 DNA reads TGCGCCAGCAGTGAGTCGAGCCCGAACAACTACAATGAGCAGTTCTTC.

The CDR3 here is CACGQGSGELFF. For the CDR3, the DNA is TGCGCCTGCGGTCAGGGGTCCGGGGAGCTGTTTTTT. The chain combines TRBV5-1 with TRBJ2-2; D is perhaps TRBD1 (6 bases). Trimming shortened V by 10 bases and J by 6 bases, and 13 bases separated the two germline ends. This CDR3 region has 12 residues. Per the germline V gene, CDR1 is SGHRS and CDR2 is YFSETQ.

This clone came up a few times. V is TRBV3-1 (or the pseudogene TRBV3-2) and J is TRBJ2-7; 7 bases agree with TRBD1. The V and J ends lost 2 bases and 4 bases, in that order; junction bases with no gene match: 8. CDR3 length: 15 amino acids. Germline CDR1 and CDR2: LGHDT and YNNKEL (reference sequence). CDR3 in amino acids: CASSQLVGTAYEQYF. CDR3 nucleotides: TGTGCCAGCAGCCAACTAGTCGGGACAGCTTACGAGCAGTACTTC.

The V and J genes are TRBV7-8 and TRBJ2-2; D call uncertain. CDR1 SGHVS and CDR2 FQNEAQ come from the germline V gene. V shed 7 bases and J shed 0 bases, with 18 bases lying between them. This CDR3 region has 17 residues. In nucleotides, the CDR3 is TGTGCCAGCAACTCCAAGGGATCCCGTCCGAACACCGGGGAGCTGTTTTTT. Translating gives CASNSKGSRPNTGELFF. Full variable domain (outside the CDR3, taken from reference TRBV7-8 and TRBJ2-2): GAGVSQSPRYKVAKRGQDVALRCDPISGHVSLFWYQQALGQGPEFLTYFQNEAQLDKSGLPSDRFFAERPEGSVSTLKIQRTQQEDSAVYLCASNSKGSRPNTGELFFGEGSRLTVL.

V gene TRBV7-3 combines with J gene TRBJ2-3; the D is unclear. The V gene lost 4 bases and the J gene lost 0 bases, with 11 bases spanning the gap. CDR3 length equals 15 residues. Germline V gives CDR1 SGHTA, CDR2 FQGTGA. Here the CDR3 reads CASSSRGGSTDTQYF. In nucleotides, the CDR3 is TGTGCCAGCAGCTCCCGCGGTGGAAGCACAGATACGCAGTATTTT.

V and J are TRBV11-2 and TRBJ2-2, with D possibly matching TRBD2 (6 bases). V lost 2 bases, J lost 3 bases, and 7 bases lay in between. CDR3 length: 14 residues. The V gene's germline CDR1 is SGHAT and CDR2 FQNNGV. This CDR3 is CASSLWGDTGELFF. The CDR3 region has the DNA TGTGCCAGCAGCTTATGGGGGGACACCGGGGAGCTGTTTTTT.

The chain links TRBV6-5 to TRBJ2-1; possible D gene TRBD2, 5 bases. The V end lost 7 bases, the J end lost 9 bases, and 16 bases lay between the germline ends. CDR1 is MNHEY, CDR2 SVGAGI, per germline. The CDR3 spans 13 residues. This CDR3 reads CASISSSVAEQFF. The CDR3 coding sequence is TGTGCCAGCATCTCGAGTAGCGTGGCTGAGCAGTTCTTC.

This clone was detected only a few times. This chain joins TRBV6-2 or TRBV6-3 and TRBJ2-7, with 13 bases aligning to TRBD2. The CDR3 sequence is 15 residues long. The V segment lost 5 bases and the J segment 1 base; nucleotides outside the gene matches: 2. Germline CDR1 and CDR2: MNHEY and SVGEGT. For the CDR3, the DNA is TGTGCCAGCAGTCCGGGACTAGCGGGGTCCTACGAGCAGTACTTC. This sequence encodes CASSPGLAGSYEQYF.